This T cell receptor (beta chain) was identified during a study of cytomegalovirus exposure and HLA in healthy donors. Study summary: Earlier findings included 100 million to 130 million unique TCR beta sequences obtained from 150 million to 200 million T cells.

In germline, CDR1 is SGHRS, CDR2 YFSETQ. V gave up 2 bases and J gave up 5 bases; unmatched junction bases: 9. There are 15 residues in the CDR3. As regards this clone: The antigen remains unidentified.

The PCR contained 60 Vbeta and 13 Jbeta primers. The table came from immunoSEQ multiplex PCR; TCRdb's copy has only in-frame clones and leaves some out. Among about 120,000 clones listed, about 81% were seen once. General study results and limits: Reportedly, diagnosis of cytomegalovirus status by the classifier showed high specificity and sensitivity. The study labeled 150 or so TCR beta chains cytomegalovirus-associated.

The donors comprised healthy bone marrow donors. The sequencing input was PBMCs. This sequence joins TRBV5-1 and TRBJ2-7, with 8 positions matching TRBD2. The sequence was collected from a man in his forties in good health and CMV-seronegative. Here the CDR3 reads CASSFRPSGSDEQYF. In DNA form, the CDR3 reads TGCGCCAGCAGCTTCCGACCCAGCGGGAGCGACGAGCAGTACTTC.